This T cell receptor beta chain was identified during a study of spatial heterogeneity in lung cancer. This clonotype has a count of ten or more. What it recognizes is unknown. This sample's time point: blood at routine non-recurrence follow-up after resection. Per germline, CDR1 SGHAT and CDR2 FQNNGV. The CDR3 is 18 amino acids. V was pared by 6 bases and J by 4 bases, with 11 bases of the junction left unmatched. TCRdb reanalysed the 5' RACE reads using MiXCR and keeps one entry per CDR3 protein. The table lists about 32,000 distinct CDR3 sequences, more than 9% of them singletons. The study's findings and limits: Resection blood, more than follow-up blood, showed ubiquitous expanded tumor TCRs.

This receptor was obtained from a female donor with early-stage non-small cell lung cancer. The chain has TRBV11-2 and TRBJ2-6, with 11 positions matching TRBD1. Sequenced here: PBMCs, sampled at follow-up. The CDR3 DNA reads TGTGCCAGCAGGTCCCGAGGACAGGGGGCAGGAGGGGCCAACGTCCTGACTTTC. Translation: CASRSRGQGAGGANVLTF.